This TCR beta chain was found in a study of graft-versus-host responses after intestinal transplantation. Turning to the study itself: All recipients were transplanted with multivisceral, liver-intestinal, or isolated intestinal grafts. Tacrolimus and steroids were given for about 3 years to all recipients after anti-thymocyte globulin induction.

CDR1 and CDR2 from the germline V gene are SGHRS and YFSETQ. The CDR3 sequence is 17 residues long. V shed 0 bases and J shed 4 bases, with 19 bases lying between them. Libraries were prepared by immunoSEQ multiplex PCR; TCRdb keeps only in-frame clonotypes and omits some of them. The repertoire holds roughly 97,000 clones, with approximately 84% as singletons. General study points: Peak circulating GvH clone levels were associated with early post-transplant HvG declines. Patients with graft-donor T cell macrochimerism had high graft-versus-host to host-versus-graft clonal ratios in allografts.

In regard to this clone: Its antigen is as yet unknown.

The sequence derives from a human donor who received an intestinal transplant. This rearrangement joins TRBV5-1 to TRBJ1-2, with a possible D match to TRBD1 (6 bases). The sample was unstimulated CD4+ T cells sorted from spleen or lymph node cells, taken before intestinal transplant. CDR3 in DNA: TGCGCCAGCAGCTTGGCGTATCCTCAGGGGACCCTCTATGGCTACACCTTC. Translated: CASSLAYPQGTLYGYTF.